This TCR beta chain was captured in a study of cytomegalovirus exposure and HLA in healthy donors. The PCR used 60 Vbeta and 13 Jbeta primers. Data came from immunoSEQ multiplex PCR; TCRdb stores just in-frame clones and leaves some out. Among about 200,000 clones listed, approximately 80% were seen once. Of note for this clone: Its antigen remains unknown.

Whole-study results and caveats: Later on, a genetic analysis was performed. It linked a missense variant in DCLRE1C with V- and J-gene trimming of TCR beta. Specific recognition of CMV antigens was confirmed in vitro for a few chains (all CMV-associated).

The CDR3 is 11 residues long. Per germline, CDR1 MNHEY and CDR2 SMNVEV (reference sequence). V dropped 7 bases and J dropped 3 bases, with 7 bases sitting between them. The chain recombines TRBV27 with TRBJ2-7; the D gene is possibly TRBD2 (5 bases). The sample was PBMCs. This receptor was taken from a girl between 10 and 17 years old in good health and CMV-seronegative. The CDR3 DNA reads TGTGCCAGCACCGCGGGCTACGAGCAGTACTTC. It codes for CASTAGYEQYF.